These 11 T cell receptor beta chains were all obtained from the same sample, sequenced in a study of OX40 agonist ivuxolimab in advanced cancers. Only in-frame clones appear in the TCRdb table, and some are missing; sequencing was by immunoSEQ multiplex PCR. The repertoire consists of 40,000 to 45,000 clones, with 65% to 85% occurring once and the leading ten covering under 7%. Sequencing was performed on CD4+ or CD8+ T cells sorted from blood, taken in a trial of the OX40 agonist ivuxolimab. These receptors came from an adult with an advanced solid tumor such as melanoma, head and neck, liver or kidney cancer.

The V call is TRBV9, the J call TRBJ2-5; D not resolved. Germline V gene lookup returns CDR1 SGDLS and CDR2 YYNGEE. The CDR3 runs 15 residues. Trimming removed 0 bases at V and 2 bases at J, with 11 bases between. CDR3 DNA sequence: TGTGCCAGCAGCGTAGGACCAGCCCAACAAGAGACCCAGTACTTC. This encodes CASSVGPAQQETQYF.

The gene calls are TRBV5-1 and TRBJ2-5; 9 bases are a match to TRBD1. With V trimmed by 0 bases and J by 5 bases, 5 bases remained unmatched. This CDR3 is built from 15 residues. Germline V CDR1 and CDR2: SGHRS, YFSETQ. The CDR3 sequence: CASSLEQGAGETQYF. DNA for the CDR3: TGCGCCAGCAGCTTGGAACAGGGGGCAGGGGAGACCCAGTACTTC.

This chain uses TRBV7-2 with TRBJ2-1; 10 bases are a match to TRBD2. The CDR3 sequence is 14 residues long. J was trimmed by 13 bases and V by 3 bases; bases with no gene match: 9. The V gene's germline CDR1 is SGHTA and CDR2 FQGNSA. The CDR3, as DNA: TGTGCCAGCAGCTTGGCTTTAGCGGGAGGATCACAGTTCTTC. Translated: CASSLALAGGSQFF.

The CDR3 spells CASRDTGIPREQFF. The CDR3 coding sequence is TGTGCCAGCAGGGACACCGGGATACCGAGGGAGCAGTTCTTC. This rearrangement joins TRBV7-9 to TRBJ2-1; D might be TRBD1 or TRBD2, each matching 5 bases. Germline V CDR1 and CDR2: SEHNR, FQNEAQ (reference sequence). There are 14 residues in the CDR3. The germline V and J ends were trimmed by 6 bases and 10 bases, with 19 bases remaining between them. Full variable domain (outside the CDR3, taken from reference TRBV7-9 and TRBJ2-1): DTGVSQNPRHKITKRGQNVTFRCDPISEHNRLYWYRQTLGQGPEFLTYFQNEAQLEKSRLLSDRFSAERPKGSFSTLEIQRTEQGDSAMYLCASRDTGIPREQFFGPGTRLTVL.

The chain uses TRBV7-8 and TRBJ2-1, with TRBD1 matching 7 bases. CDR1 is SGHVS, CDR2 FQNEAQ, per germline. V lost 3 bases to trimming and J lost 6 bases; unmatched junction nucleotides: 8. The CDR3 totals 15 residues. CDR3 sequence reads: CASSFWQGVLNEQFF. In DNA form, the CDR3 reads TGTGCCAGCAGCTTTTGGCAGGGGGTTCTCAATGAGCAGTTCTTC.

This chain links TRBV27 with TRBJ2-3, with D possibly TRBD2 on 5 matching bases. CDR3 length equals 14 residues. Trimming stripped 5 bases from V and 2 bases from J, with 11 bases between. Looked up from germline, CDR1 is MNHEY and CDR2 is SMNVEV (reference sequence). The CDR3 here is CASSIATNTDTQYF. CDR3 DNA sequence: TGTGCCAGCAGTATCGCGACTAACACAGATACGCAGTATTTT.

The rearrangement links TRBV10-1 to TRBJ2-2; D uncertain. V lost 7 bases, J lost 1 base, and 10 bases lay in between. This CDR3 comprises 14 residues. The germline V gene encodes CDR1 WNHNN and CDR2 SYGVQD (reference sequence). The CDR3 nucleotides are TGCGCCAGCATCAAATTTCTGAACACCGGGGAGCTGTTTTTT. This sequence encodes CASIKFLNTGELFF.

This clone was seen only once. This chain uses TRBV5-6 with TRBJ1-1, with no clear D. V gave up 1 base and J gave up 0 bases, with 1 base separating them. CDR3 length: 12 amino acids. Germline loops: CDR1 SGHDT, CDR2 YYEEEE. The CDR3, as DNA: TGTGCCAGCAGCTTGATGAACACTGAAGCTTTCTTT. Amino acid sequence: CASSLMNTEAFF. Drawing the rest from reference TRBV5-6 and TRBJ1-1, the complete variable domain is DAGVTQSPTHLIKTRGQQVTLRCSPKSGHDTVSWYQQALGQGPQFIFQYYEEEERQRGNFPDRFSGHQFPNYSSELNVNALLLGDSALYLCASSLMNTEAFFGQGTRLTVV.

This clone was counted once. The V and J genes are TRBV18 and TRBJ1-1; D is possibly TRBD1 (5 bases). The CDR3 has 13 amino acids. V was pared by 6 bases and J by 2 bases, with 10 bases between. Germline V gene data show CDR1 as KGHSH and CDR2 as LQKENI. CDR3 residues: CASSPTDNTEAFF. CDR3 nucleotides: TGTGCCAGCTCTCCGACAGATAACACTGAAGCTTTCTTT.

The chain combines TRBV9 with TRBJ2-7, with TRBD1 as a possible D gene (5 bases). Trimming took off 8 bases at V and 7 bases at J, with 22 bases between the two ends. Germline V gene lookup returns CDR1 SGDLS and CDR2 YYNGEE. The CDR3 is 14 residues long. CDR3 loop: CASSRAETRIEQYF. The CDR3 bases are TGTGCCAGTTCCAGGGCCGAGACCCGTATAGAGCAGTACTTC.

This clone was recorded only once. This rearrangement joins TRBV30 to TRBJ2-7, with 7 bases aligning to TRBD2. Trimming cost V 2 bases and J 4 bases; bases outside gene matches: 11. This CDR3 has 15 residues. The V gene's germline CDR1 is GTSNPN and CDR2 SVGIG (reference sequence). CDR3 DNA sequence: TGTGCCTGGAGTACCCGGCGGGAGAGTTGGTACGAGCAGTACTTC. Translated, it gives CAWSTRRESWYEQYF.